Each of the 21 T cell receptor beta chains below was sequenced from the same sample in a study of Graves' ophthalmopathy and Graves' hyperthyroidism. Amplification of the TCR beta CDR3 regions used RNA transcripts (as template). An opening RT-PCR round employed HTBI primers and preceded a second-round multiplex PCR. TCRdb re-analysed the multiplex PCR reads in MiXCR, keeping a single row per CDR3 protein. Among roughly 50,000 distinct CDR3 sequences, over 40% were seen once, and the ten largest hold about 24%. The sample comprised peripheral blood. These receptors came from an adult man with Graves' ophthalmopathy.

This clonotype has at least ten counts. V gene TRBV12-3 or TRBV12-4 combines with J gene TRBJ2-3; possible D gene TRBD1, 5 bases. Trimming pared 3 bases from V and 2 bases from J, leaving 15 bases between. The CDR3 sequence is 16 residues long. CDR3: CASSFARQINTDTQYF. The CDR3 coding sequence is TGTGCCAGCAGTTTCGCCCGACAGATTAACACAGATACGCAGTATTTT.

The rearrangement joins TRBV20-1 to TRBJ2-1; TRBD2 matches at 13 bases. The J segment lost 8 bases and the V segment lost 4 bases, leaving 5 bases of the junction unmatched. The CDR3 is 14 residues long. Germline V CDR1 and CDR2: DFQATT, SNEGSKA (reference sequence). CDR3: CSAITSGGAHEQFF. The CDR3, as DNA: TGCAGTGCTATAACTAGCGGGGGGGCCCATGAGCAGTTCTTC.

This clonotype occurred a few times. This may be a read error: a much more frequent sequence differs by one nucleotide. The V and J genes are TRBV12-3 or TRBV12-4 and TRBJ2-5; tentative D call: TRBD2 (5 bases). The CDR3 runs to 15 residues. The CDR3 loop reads CASSISSTGEEAQYF. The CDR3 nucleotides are TGTGCCAGCAGTATATCCTCCACCGGGGAAGAGGCCCAGTACTTC.

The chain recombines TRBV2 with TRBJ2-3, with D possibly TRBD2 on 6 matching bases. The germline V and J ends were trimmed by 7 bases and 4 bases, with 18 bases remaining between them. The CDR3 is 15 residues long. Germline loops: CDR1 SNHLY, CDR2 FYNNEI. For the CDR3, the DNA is TGTGCCAGCATGGCTAGCGTACACACAGCAGATACGCAGTATTTT. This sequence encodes CASMASVHTADTQYF.

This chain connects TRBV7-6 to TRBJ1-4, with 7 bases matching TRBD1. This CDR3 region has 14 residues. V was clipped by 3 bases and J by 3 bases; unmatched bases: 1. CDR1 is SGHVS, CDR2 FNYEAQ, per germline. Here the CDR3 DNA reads TGTGCCAGCAGCTTGACAGGGTCTAATGAAAAACTGTTTTTT. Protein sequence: CASSLTGSNEKLFF.

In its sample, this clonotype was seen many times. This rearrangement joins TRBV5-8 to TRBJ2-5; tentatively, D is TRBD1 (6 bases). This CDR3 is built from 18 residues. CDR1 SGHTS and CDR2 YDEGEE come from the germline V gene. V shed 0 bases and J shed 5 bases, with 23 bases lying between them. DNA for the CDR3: TGTGCCAGCAGCTTGGGGGCCCAATCCGGGACAAGAGGGGAGACCCAGTACTTC. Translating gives CASSLGAQSGTRGETQYF. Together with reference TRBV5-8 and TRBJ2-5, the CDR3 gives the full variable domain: EAGVTQSPTHLIKTRGQQATLRCSPISGHTSVYWYQQALGLGLQFLLWYDEGEERNRGNFPPRFSGRQFPNYSSELNVNALELEDSALYLCASSLGAQSGTRGETQYFGPGTRLLVL.

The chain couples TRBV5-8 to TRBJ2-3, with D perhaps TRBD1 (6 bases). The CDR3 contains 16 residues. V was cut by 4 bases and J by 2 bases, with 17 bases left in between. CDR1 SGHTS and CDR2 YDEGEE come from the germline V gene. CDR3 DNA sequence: TGTGCCAGCAGCCTAAGCGGACAGTCCCTCACAGATACGCAGTATTTT. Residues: CASSLSGQSLTDTQYF.

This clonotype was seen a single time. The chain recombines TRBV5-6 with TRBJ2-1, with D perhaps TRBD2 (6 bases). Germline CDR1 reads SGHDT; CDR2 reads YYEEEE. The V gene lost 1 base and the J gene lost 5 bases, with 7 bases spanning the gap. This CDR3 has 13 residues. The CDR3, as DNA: TGTGCCAGCAGCTTGTGGAGGGACAATGAGCAGTTCTTC. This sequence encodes CASSLWRDNEQFF.

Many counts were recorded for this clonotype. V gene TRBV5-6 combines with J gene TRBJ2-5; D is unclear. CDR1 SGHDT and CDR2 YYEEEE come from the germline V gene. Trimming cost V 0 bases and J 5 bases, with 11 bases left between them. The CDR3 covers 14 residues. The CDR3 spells CASSLDQLGETQYF. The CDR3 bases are TGTGCCAGCAGCTTGGACCAGCTAGGGGAGACCCAGTACTTC.

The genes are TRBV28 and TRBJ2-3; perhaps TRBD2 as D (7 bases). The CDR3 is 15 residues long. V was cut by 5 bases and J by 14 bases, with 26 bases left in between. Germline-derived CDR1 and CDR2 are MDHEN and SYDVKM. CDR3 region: CASSPPGLGGLNGYF. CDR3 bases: TGTGCCAGCAGTCCCCCGGGACTGGGGGGGCTCAACGGGTATTTT.

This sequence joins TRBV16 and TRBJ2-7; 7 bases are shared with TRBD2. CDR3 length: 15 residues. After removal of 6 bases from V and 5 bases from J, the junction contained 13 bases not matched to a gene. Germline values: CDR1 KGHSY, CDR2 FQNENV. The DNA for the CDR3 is TGTGCCAGCAGAACAGGCAGGGAACTAGCGAACGAGCAGTACTTC. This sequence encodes CASRTGRELANEQYF.

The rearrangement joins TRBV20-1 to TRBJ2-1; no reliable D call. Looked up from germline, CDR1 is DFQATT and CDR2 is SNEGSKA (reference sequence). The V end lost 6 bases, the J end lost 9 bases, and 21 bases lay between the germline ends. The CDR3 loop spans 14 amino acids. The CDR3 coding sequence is TGCAGTGCCAGGCCCCTCGGGCAGAATACTGAGCAGTTCTTC. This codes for CSARPLGQNTEQFF.

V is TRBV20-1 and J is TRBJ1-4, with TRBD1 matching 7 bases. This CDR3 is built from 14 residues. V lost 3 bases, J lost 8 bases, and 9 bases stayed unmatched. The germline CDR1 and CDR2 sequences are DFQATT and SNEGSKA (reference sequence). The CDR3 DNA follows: TGCAGTGCTAGGGGAGACAGGGTTTCAGAAAAACTGTTTTTT. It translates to CSARGDRVSEKLFF.

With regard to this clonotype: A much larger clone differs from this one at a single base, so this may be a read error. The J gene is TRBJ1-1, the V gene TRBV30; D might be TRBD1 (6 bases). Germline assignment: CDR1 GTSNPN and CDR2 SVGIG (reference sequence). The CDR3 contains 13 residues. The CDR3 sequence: CTWNRVASTEAFF. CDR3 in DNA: TGTACCTGGAACAGGGTGGCGAGCACTGAAGCTTTCTTT. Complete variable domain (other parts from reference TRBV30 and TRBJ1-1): SQTIHQWPATLVQPVGSPLSLECTVEGTSNPNLYWYRQAAGRGLQLLFYSVGIGQISSEVPQNLSASRPQDRQFILSSKKLLLSDSGFYLCTWNRVASTEAFFGQGTRLTVV.

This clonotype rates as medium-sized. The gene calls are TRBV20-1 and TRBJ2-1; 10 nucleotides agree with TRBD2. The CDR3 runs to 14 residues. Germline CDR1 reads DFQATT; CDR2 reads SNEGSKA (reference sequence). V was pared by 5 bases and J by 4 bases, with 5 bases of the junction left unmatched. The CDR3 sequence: CSADPGLAYNEQFF. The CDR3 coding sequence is TGCAGTGCTGACCCGGGACTAGCGTACAATGAGCAGTTCTTC.

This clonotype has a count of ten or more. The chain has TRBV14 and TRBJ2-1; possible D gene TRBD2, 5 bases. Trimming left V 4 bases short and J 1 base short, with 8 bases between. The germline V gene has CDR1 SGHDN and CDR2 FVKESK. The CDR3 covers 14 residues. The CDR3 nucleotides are TGTGCCAGCAGCCCGGGAAGATCCTACAATGAGCAGTTCTTC. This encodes CASSPGRSYNEQFF. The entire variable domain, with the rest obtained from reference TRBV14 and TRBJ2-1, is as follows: EAGVTQFPSHSVIEKGQTVTLRCDPISGHDNLYWYRRVMGKEIKFLLHFVKESKQDESGMPNNRFLAERTGGTYSTLKVQPAELEDSGVYFCASSPGRSYNEQFFGPGTRLTVL.

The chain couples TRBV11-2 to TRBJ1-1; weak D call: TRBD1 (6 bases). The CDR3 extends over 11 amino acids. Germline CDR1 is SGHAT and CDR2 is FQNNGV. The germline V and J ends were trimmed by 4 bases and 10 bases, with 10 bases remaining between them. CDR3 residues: CASSSKGGAFF. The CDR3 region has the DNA TGTGCCAGCAGCTCGAAAGGGGGAGCTTTCTTT.

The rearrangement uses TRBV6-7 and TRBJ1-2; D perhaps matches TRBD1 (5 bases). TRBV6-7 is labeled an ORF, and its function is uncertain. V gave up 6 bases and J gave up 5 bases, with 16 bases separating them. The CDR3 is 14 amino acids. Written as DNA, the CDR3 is TGTGCCAGCAGGGGACCGCCGGTGGTATATGGCTACACCTTC. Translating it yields CASRGPPVVYGYTF.

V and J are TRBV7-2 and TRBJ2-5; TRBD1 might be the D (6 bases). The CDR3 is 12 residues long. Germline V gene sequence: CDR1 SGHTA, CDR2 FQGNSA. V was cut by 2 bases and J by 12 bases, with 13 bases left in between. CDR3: CASSLNYRDKYF. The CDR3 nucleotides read TGTGCCAGCAGCTTAAACTATAGGGACAAGTACTTC. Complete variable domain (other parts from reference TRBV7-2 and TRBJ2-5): GAGVSQSPSNKVTEKGKDVELRCDPISGHTALYWYRQSLGQGLEFLIYFQGNSAPDKSGLPSDRFSAERTGGSVSTLTIQRTQQEDSAVYLCASSLNYRDKYFGPGTRLLVL.

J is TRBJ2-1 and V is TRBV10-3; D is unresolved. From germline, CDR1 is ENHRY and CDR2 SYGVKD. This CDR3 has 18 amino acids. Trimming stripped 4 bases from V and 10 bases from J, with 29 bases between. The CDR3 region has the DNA TGTGCCATCAGTGTCTCGTCGTGTACGATGATTCAGGTAGAGGAGCAGTTCTTC. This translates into CAISVSSCTMIQVEEQFF.

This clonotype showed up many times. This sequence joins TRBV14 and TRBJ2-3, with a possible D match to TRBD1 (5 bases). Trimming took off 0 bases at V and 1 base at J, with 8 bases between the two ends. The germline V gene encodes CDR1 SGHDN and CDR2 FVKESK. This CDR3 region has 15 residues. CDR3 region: CASSQDLRGTDTQYF. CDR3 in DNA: TGTGCCAGCAGCCAAGATCTCAGGGGCACAGATACGCAGTATTTT.